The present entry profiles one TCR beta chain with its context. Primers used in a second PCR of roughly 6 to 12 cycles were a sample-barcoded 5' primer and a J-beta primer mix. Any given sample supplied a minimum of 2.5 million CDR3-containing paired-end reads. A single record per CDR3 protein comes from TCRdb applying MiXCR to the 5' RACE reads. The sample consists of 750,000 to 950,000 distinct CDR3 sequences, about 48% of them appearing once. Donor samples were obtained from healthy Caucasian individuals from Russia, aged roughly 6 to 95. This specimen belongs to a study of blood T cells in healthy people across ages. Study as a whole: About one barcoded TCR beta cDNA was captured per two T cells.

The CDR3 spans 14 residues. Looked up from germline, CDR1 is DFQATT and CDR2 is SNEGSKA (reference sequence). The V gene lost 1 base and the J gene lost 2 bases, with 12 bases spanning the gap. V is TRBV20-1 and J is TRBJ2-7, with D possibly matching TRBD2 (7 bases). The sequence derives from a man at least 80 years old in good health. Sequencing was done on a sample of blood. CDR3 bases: TGCAGTGCTAGAGTCGGGGGGCAGGCCTACGAGCAGTACTTC. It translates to CSARVGGQAYEQYF.